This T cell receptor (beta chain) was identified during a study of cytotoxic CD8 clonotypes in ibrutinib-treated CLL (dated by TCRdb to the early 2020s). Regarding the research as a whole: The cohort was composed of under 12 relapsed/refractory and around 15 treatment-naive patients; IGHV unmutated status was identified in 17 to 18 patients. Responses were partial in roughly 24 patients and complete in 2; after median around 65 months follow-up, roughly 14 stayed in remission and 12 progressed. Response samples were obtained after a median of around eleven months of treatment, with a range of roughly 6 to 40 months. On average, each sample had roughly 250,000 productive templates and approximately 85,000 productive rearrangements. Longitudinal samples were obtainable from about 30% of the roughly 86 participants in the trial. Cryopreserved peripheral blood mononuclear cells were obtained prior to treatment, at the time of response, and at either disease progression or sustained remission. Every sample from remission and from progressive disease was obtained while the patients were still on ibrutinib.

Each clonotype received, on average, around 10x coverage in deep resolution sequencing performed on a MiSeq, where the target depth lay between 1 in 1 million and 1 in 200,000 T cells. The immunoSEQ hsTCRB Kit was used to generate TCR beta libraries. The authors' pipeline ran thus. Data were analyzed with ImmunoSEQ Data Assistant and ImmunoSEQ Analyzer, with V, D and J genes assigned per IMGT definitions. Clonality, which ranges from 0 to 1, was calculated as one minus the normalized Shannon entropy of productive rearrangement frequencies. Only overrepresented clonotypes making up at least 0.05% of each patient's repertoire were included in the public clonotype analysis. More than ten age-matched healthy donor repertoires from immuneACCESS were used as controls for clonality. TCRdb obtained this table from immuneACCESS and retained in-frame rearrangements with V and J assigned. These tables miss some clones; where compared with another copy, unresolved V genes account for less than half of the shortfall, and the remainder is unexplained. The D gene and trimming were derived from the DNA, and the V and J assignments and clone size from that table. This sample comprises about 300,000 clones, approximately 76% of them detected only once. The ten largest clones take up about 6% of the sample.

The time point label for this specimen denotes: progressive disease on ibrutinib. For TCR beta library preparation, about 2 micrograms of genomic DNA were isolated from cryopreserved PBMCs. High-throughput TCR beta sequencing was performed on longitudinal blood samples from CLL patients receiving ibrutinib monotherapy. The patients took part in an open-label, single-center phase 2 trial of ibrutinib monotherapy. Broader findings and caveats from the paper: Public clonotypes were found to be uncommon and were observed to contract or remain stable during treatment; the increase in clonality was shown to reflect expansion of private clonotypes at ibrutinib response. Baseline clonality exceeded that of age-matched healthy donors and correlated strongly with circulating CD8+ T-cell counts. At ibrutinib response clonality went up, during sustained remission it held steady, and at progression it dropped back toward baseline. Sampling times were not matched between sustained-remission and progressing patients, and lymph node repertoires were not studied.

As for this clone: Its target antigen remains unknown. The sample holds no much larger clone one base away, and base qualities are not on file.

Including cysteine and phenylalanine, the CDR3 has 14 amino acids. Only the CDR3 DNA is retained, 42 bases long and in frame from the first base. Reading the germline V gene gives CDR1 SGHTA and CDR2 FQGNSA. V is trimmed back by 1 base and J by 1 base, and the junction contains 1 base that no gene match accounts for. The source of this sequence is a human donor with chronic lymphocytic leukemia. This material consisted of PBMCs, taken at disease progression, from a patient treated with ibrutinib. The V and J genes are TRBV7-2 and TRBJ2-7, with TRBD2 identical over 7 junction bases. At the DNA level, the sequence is TGTGCCAGCAGCTTAGTAGCGGGTTCCTACGAGCAGTACTTC. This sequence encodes CASSLVAGSYEQYF. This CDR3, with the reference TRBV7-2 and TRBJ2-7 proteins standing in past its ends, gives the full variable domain GAGVSQSPSNKVTEKGKDVELRCDPISGHTALYWYRQSLGQGLEFLIYFQGNSAPDKSGLPSDRFSAERTGGSVSTLTIQRTQQEDSAVYLCASSLVAGSYEQYFGPGTRLTVT.